This TCR beta chain was documented in a study of cytomegalovirus exposure and HLA in healthy donors. Study-level points and caveats: Across donors, presence/absence analyses took sequencing depth to be roughly uniform.

Comment on this clone: Antigen specificity is unknown.

Amplification used 60 Vbeta primers and 13 Jbeta primers. Measured with immunoSEQ multiplex PCR; TCRdb has only the in-frame clones, and not every one. The data hold 210,000 or so clones, with over 75% observed a single time. CDR1 is SNHLY, CDR2 FYNNEI, per germline. The CDR3 is 12 residues long. With 11 bases removed from V and 14 bases from J, the gap between germline ends came to 22 bases. The rearrangement links TRBV2 to TRBJ2-1, with D tentatively TRBD1 (5 bases). The receptor was isolated from a boy younger than 18 in good health and CMV-seronegative. Sequencing input: PBMCs. CDR3 amino acids: CAGSRQGPREFF. CDR3 bases: TGTGCCGGTTCGCGGCAGGGCCCAAGGGAGTTCTTC.